These 13 T cell receptor beta chains were all obtained from the same sample, sequenced in a study of CXCR3-negative and CXCR3-positive naive CD8 T cells. General study findings and limits: Researchers report that CXCR3-positive naive cells carry more hydrophobic TRB CDR3s than CXCR3-negative naive cells.

Libraries of TRB cDNA were made by 5' RACE and carried UMIs. TCRdb reprocessed the 5' RACE reads and reports one entry per CDR3 protein, with no DNA. Its listing shows roughly 110,000 distinct CDR3 sequences. These receptors have no identified antigens. Sample: naive CXCR3+ CD8+ T cells from blood. The subset: CD45RO-CCR7+CD27+CD95- naive CD8+ T cells expressing CXCR3 (TNR3+). The receptors derive from a human donor in good health. Some clones in this sample may be carry-over from other donors' samples.

This sequence joins TRBV12-3 or TRBV12-4 and TRBJ1-2; TCRdb's D call of TRBD1 is untestable without DNA. This CDR3 region has 13 residues. The CDR3 here is CASSRTGGGGYTF.

The rearrangement uses TRBV29-1 and TRBJ1-2; the TRBD1 assignment by TCRdb is unverifiable without DNA. The germline V gene has CDR1 SQVTM and CDR2 ANQGSEA. The CDR3 extends over 12 amino acids. Here the CDR3 reads CSVEDMRGGYTF.

V is TRBV7-9 and J is TRBJ2-6. Per germline, CDR1 SEHNR and CDR2 FQNEAQ (reference sequence). This CDR3 has 18 amino acids. The CDR3 sequence: CASSGSGPLSSGANVLTF.

V is TRBV6-5 and J is TRBJ2-5; TCRdb designates TRBD1, a call that cannot be tested without DNA. CDR1 and CDR2 (germline): MNHEY, SVGAGI. This CDR3 has 13 residues. CDR3 sequence: CASSSGMVKTQYF.

V usage is TRBV7-6 and J usage is TRBJ2-7; absent DNA, TCRdb's TRBD1 call cannot be checked. Germline V gene lookup returns CDR1 SGHVS and CDR2 FNYEAQ. This CDR3 spans 15 amino acids. Here the CDR3 reads CASSLVGGAAYEQYF.

This chain links TRBV27 with TRBJ2-7; TCRdb gives TRBD1 as the D gene, but with no DNA this cannot be confirmed. Germline CDR1 is MNHEY and CDR2 is SMNVEV (reference sequence). The CDR3 has 16 residues. CDR3 amino acids: CASTTTGSLRPYEQYF.

This chain joins TRBV28 and TRBJ2-7; absent DNA, TCRdb's TRBD1 call cannot be checked. CDR1 and CDR2 from the germline V gene are MDHEN and SYDVKM. The CDR3 spans 14 residues. CDR3 sequence: CASSLSGWGYEQYF.

The chain uses TRBV29-1 and TRBJ1-1; TCRdb calls TRBD1, which cannot be checked without DNA. CDR3 length: 13 residues. In germline, CDR1 is SQVTM, CDR2 ANQGSEA. The CDR3: CSALGGTNTEAFF.

The chain has TRBV7-2 and TRBJ2-3; no DNA is available, so the TRBD1 call from TCRdb remains unchecked. This CDR3 comprises 17 residues. The germline CDR1 and CDR2 sequences are SGHTA and FQGNSA. The CDR3 loop is CASISSGGAEGTDTQYF.

The V gene is TRBV14, the J gene TRBJ2-1; absent DNA, TCRdb's TRBD2 call cannot be checked. CDR1 and CDR2 from the germline V gene are SGHDN and FVKESK. This CDR3 comprises 18 residues. CDR3 loop: CASSQDSQDLSSYNEQFF.

This chain links TRBV20-1 with TRBJ1-5. The germline V gene has CDR1 DFQATT and CDR2 SNEGSKA (reference sequence). The CDR3 is 13 residues long. The CDR3 region is CSARDREGQPQHF.

The chain is built from TRBV7-9 and TRBJ2-4. This CDR3 is 14 amino acids long. Germline assignment: CDR1 SEHNR and CDR2 FQNEAQ (reference sequence). CDR3 sequence reads: CASSLTSGKNIQYF.

J is TRBJ2-7 and V is TRBV20-1. The CDR3 sequence is 14 residues long. Germline V gene sequence: CDR1 DFQATT, CDR2 SNEGSKA (reference sequence). The CDR3 is CSASADLSSYEQYF.